At least ten counts were recorded for the clone carrying this T cell receptor (beta chain). J lost 8 bases, V lost 3 bases, and 6 bases had no gene match. Germline-derived CDR1 and CDR2 are LNHNV and YYDKDF (reference sequence). CDR3 length: 13 residues. These data originate in a study of metastatic and nonmetastatic thyroid tumors. Study information: For malignant and benign thyroid patients, tumor or nodule tissue and blood were the sources whose repertoires were compared.

Authors' analysis steps: For papillary thyroid cancer, a distant-metastasis classifier was constructed from CDR3 differences observed across clinicopathological groups. Using MiXCR, TCRdb re-called clones from the PCR reads. The V and J calls shown here were made by TCRdb, not taken from the authors' results. The data show about 89,000 clones, under 15% seen once. No patient received treatment before thyroid surgery. Sequencing used tumor tissue. The receptor comes from a female donor with papillary thyroid cancer or a benign thyroid nodule (not recorded which). Some clones in this sample may be carry-over from other donors' samples. J is TRBJ1-2 and V is TRBV15, with 7 bases fitting TRBD1. CDR3 nucleotide sequence: TGTGCCACCAGCAGGGAGGGGGCAGGGGGCTACACCTTC. It encodes CATSREGAGGYTF.